These 28 T cell receptor beta chains originate from one sample sequenced in a study of sequential checkpoint blockade in melanoma. Treatment defined: randomized to nivolumab then ipilimumab (arm A) or the reverse (arm B). Assay: immunoSEQ multiplex PCR; the TCRdb copy retains only in-frame clones and omits some. Of fewer than 40,000 clones in the sample, 70% to 90% were seen once. The sample consisted of CD8+ T cells sorted from blood (inferred from file names), taken from a patient given nivolumab and ipilimumab in sequence. The origin of the receptors is a human donor with melanoma.

This clone was detected only a few times. V usage is TRBV9 and J usage is TRBJ1-1; 10 bases are shared with TRBD1. This CDR3 is 19 amino acids long. Germline trimming cut 4 bases from V and 1 base from J; bases unmatched to any gene: 16. Looked up from germline, CDR1 is SGDLS and CDR2 is YYNGEE. Here the CDR3 DNA reads TGTGCCAGCAGCATAAACCAGCTACGGGACAGGGGACCGAACACTGAAGCTTTCTTT. The encoded protein is CASSINQLRDRGPNTEAFF.

This clone is medium-sized (0.01 to 0.1%) within its sample. The genes are TRBV6-1 and TRBJ2-3; D might be TRBD1 (6 bases). Trimming left V 3 bases short and J 1 base short, with 11 bases between. There are 15 residues in the CDR3. Germline V CDR1 and CDR2: MNHNS, SASEGT. The chain's CDR3 is CASSDGAGGTDTQYF. The CDR3 region has the DNA TGTGCCAGCAGTGATGGGGCAGGGGGCACAGATACGCAGTATTTT.

The CDR3 DNA is TGTGCCAGCAGTGAAGCGAGGGAGCGGGGGGCGAACACCGGGGAGCTGTTTTTT. Its translation is CASSEARERGANTGELFF. The gene calls are TRBV6-1 and TRBJ2-2, with 9 bases matching TRBD2. The CDR3 has 18 amino acids. CDR1 MNHNS and CDR2 SASEGT come from the germline V gene. V lost 0 bases and J lost 0; bases outside the gene matches: 5.

J is TRBJ1-2 and V is TRBV15; 7 nucleotides match TRBD1. Germline assignment: CDR1 LNHNV and CDR2 YYDKDF (reference sequence). V dropped 5 bases and J dropped 2; count of bases not matched to a gene: 14. The CDR3 covers 17 residues. Written as DNA, the CDR3 is TGTGCCACCAGCCCAGAGGGGGCCCCCGGCGCGAACTATGGCTACACCTTC. Encoded protein: CATSPEGAPGANYGYTF.

The rearrangement links TRBV5-8 to TRBJ2-1; D may be TRBD1 (5 bases). V lost 0 bases to trimming and J lost 1 base, with 11 bases between them. Germline CDR1 SGHTS, CDR2 YDEGEE. This CDR3 region has 16 residues. The CDR3 DNA reads TGTGCCAGCAGCTTGGATGGGGCTCCTTCCTACAATGAGCAGTTCTTC. Translated, it gives CASSLDGAPSYNEQFF.

To note about this clone: A junction end diverges from the germline sequence, so it may reflect a read error. The rearrangement links TRBV7-9 to TRBJ2-7; a weak D match, TRBD2 (6 bases). The germline V gene has CDR1 SEHNR and CDR2 FQNEAQ (reference sequence). CDR3 length: 12 residues. The CDR3 here is CASSLTGREVDF. CDR3 nucleotide sequence: TGTGCCAGCAGCTTAACCGGCAGGGAGGTCGACTTC.

Here the CDR3 DNA reads TGTGCCAGCAGCAACCGGGACAGATTTTACGAGCAGTACTTC. It specifies CASSNRDRFYEQYF. The chain carries TRBV6-5 and TRBJ2-7; 7 nucleotides align to TRBD1. The CDR3 contains 14 residues. Per the germline V gene, CDR1 is MNHEY and CDR2 is SVGAGI. J was trimmed by 4 bases and V by 6 bases; bases with no gene match: 9.

The genes are TRBV5-4 and TRBJ1-2, with D unresolved. The ends were cut back, 5 bases at V and 4 bases at J, with 9 bases in the middle. The CDR3 runs to 12 residues. Germline V gives CDR1 SGHNT, CDR2 YYREEE (reference sequence). The DNA for the CDR3 is TGTGCCAGCAGTAGCTTTGCCTATGGCTACACCTTC. This codes for CASSSFAYGYTF.

The genes are TRBV27 and TRBJ1-2; the match to TRBD1 covers 9 bases. Germline assignment: CDR1 MNHEY and CDR2 SMNVEV (reference sequence). This CDR3 is built from 16 residues. Trimming took 2 bases from V and 5 from J; bases not matched to a gene: 9. CDR3 in amino acids: CASSLSAGTGHYGYTF. CDR3 DNA sequence: TGTGCCAGCAGTTTAAGCGCCGGGACAGGGCATTATGGCTACACCTTC.

The rearrangement joins TRBV5-1 to TRBJ2-3; 7 bases are a match to TRBD1. CDR3 length: 14 residues. In germline, CDR1 is SGHRS, CDR2 YFSETQ. Unmatched junction bases numbered 2, after V lost 3 bases and J lost 1 base. This CDR3 is CASSSGQGTDTQYF. The CDR3 coding sequence is TGCGCCAGCAGCTCCGGACAGGGCACAGATACGCAGTATTTT.

This chain joins TRBV2 and TRBJ2-7; TRBD1 aligns across 7 bases. V lost 8 bases, J lost 3 bases, and 4 bases stayed unmatched. The CDR3 runs 12 residues. The germline CDR1 and CDR2 sequences are SNHLY and FYNNEI. CDR3 amino acids: CASWDSDYEQYF. In DNA, the CDR3 is TGTGCCAGCTGGGACAGCGACTACGAGCAGTACTTC.

This chain links TRBV9 with TRBJ2-5; D is possibly TRBD2 (5 bases). CDR3 length: 14 amino acids. V shed 4 bases and J shed 2 bases, with 12 bases lying between them. Germline V lookup: CDR1 SGDLS, CDR2 YYNGEE. The CDR3 spells CASSPTGEQETQYF. Written as DNA, the CDR3 is TGTGCCAGCAGCCCGACTGGGGAGCAAGAGACCCAGTACTTC.

The chain recombines TRBV11-2 with TRBJ2-7; TRBD2 aligns across 7 bases. J gave up 7 bases and V 5 bases, and 8 bases lay outside the gene matches. Germline V lookup: CDR1 SGHAT, CDR2 FQNNGV. This CDR3 has 13 residues. The CDR3 coding sequence is TGTGCCAGCAGCCGTAGTGAGCGGGGAGAGCAGTACGTC. Translated, it gives CASSRSERGEQYV.

This sequence joins TRBV13 and TRBJ2-7, with 7 bases matching TRBD2. Trimming cost V 1 base and J 1 base; bases outside gene matches: 7. The germline V gene encodes CDR1 PRHDT and CDR2 FYEKMQ (reference sequence). The CDR3 totals 16 residues. CDR3 sequence: CASSLATARESYEQYV. Written as DNA, the CDR3 is TGTGCCAGCAGCTTAGCGACTGCGCGGGAGTCCTACGAGCAGTACGTC.

The chain links TRBV2 to TRBJ2-7, with 10 positions matching TRBD2. V lost 9 bases to trimming and J lost 6 bases; unmatched junction nucleotides: 8. Per germline, CDR1 SNHLY and CDR2 FYNNEI. The CDR3 spans 13 residues. CDR3 bases: TGTGCCAGGGCGACCGGGACTAGCGCCGAGCAGTACTTC. This encodes CARATGTSAEQYF. The full variable domain, its missing parts supplied by reference TRBV2 and TRBJ2-7, is EPEVTQTPSHQVTQMGQEVILRCVPISNHLYFYWYRQILGQKVEFLVSFYNNEISEKSEIFDDQFSVERPDGSNFTLKIRSTKLEDSAMYFCARATGTSAEQYFGPGTRLTVT.

This sequence joins TRBV18 and TRBJ2-1; 9 nucleotides match TRBD2. The germline CDR1 and CDR2 sequences are KGHSH and LQKENI. V lost 4 bases to trimming and J lost 15 bases; unmatched junction nucleotides: 4. CDR3 length: 11 residues. As DNA, the CDR3 is TGTGCCAGCTCACTAGCGGGAGATCCGTTCTTC. Its protein is CASSLAGDPFF.

There are a few counts of this clone. The chain carries TRBV12-1 and TRBJ1-5; TRBD1, as called in the table, went unchecked against the DNA. TRBV12-1 is flagged as a pseudogene. The CDR3 runs 14 residues. The DNA of the CDR3 is TGTGCCAGCAGCTTTGAACAGGACGGTCAGCCCCAGCATTTT. Protein: CASSFEQDGQPQHF.

The chain joins TRBV9 to TRBJ1-1, with a tentative D call TRBD1 (6 bases). The CDR3 consists of 15 residues. The V gene lost 0 bases and the J gene lost 5 bases, with 14 bases spanning the gap. Germline CDR1 reads SGDLS; CDR2 reads YYNGEE. For the CDR3, the DNA is TGTGCCAGCAGCGTAGGAGGGCAGGGGTGGACTGAAGCTTTCTTT. Encoded protein: CASSVGGQGWTEAFF.

V and J are TRBV7-9 and TRBJ1-2; TRBD1 might be the D (6 bases). V lost 2 bases, J lost 8 bases, and 18 bases lay in between. The germline CDR1 and CDR2 sequences are SEHNR and FQNEAQ (reference sequence). The CDR3 runs 15 residues. CDR3 loop: CASSLYEGGTPGYTF. CDR3 bases: TGTGCCAGCAGCTTATACGAGGGGGGGACACCGGGCTACACCTTC.

The chain uses TRBV4-1 and TRBJ1-5; D ambiguous. The CDR3 totals 14 residues. With 2 bases removed from V and 0 bases from J, the gap between germline ends came to 5 bases. Germline assignment: CDR1 MGHRA and CDR2 YSYEKL. DNA of the CDR3: TGCGCCAGCAGCCAACCCTATAGCAATCAGCCCCAGCATTTT. Its translation: CASSQPYSNQPQHF.

The chain couples TRBV15 to TRBJ2-1; TRBD2 is a possible D gene (6 bases). There are 15 residues in the CDR3. Trimming removed 1 base from V and 4 bases from J, with 11 bases in between. CDR1 and CDR2 from the germline V gene are LNHNV and YYDKDF (reference sequence). CDR3 loop: CATSRVVAGYNEQFF. The CDR3 nucleotides are TGTGCCACCAGCAGAGTGGTTGCGGGATACAATGAGCAGTTCTTC.

The CDR3, as DNA: TGCGCCAGCAGCCAACCTAGCGGGAGCTACAATGAGCAGTTCTTC. Translating it yields CASSQPSGSYNEQFF. The chain joins TRBV4-1 to TRBJ2-1; 10 nucleotides agree with TRBD2. J gave up 3 bases and V 2 bases, and 1 base lay outside the gene matches. The V gene's germline CDR1 is MGHRA and CDR2 YSYEKL. The CDR3 has 15 residues.

This sequence joins TRBV4-1 and TRBJ1-1; tentatively, D is TRBD1 (6 bases). The CDR3 runs 16 residues. The V end lost 0 bases, the J end lost 3 bases, and 14 bases lay between the germline ends. Germline-derived CDR1 and CDR2 are MGHRA and YSYEKL. The CDR3 DNA reads as TGCGCCAGCAGCCAAGATAGGGGGATGGGGGACACTGAAGCTTTCTTT. Its protein product is CASSQDRGMGDTEAFF.

This clone was seen only a few times. The V and J genes are TRBV25-1 and TRBJ2-3; 9 bases are shared with TRBD1. Looked up from germline, CDR1 is MGHDK and CDR2 is SYGVNS. Trimming took 8 bases from V and 2 from J; bases not matched to a gene: 8. The CDR3 consists of 15 residues. The CDR3 region has the DNA TGTGCCAGCTCACCCCGGGACAGGGACACAGATACGCAGTATTTT. It encodes CASSPRDRDTDTQYF. The whole variable domain, remainder taken from reference TRBV25-1 and TRBJ2-3, is EADIYQTPRYLVIGTGKKITLECSQTMGHDKMYWYQQDPGMELHLIHYSYGVNSTEKGDLSSESTVSRIRTEHFPLTLESARPSHTSQYLCASSPRDRDTDTQYFGPGTRLTVL.

This clone was found a few times. The rearrangement uses TRBV7-9 and TRBJ2-5, with TRBD2 identical over 7 bases. The CDR3 runs 16 residues. CDR1 is SEHNR and CDR2 is FQNEAQ in the germline V gene (reference sequence). The ends lost 1 base at V and 0 bases at J; junction bases unmatched: 5. CDR3 region: CASSLVLAENQETQYF. The CDR3 DNA reads as TGTGCCAGCAGCTTAGTCCTAGCGGAGAACCAAGAGACCCAGTACTTC.

The CDR3: CASSLYGYNEQFF. The CDR3 DNA is TGCGCCAGCAGCTTGTACGGGTACAATGAGCAGTTCTTC. The V and J genes are TRBV5-1 and TRBJ2-1; no firm D call. There are 13 residues in the CDR3. Germline V lookup: CDR1 SGHRS, CDR2 YFSETQ. Between the trimmed V and J ends, which lost 1 base and 4 bases, there was a span of 6 bases.

This chain connects TRBV27 to TRBJ2-2; TRBD1 matches 9 bases. Germline V gene data show CDR1 as MNHEY and CDR2 as SMNVEV (reference sequence). The CDR3 length is 15 residues. The junction had 8 bases not matched to a gene; V was cut back by 6 bases and J by 6 bases. The CDR3 nucleotides read TGTGCCAGCAGCGACCGGGACAGGGTTCCCGGGGAGCTGTTTTTT. Its protein product is CASSDRDRVPGELFF.

The chain recombines TRBV7-9 with TRBJ2-4; 7 nucleotides align to TRBD2. V shed 5 bases, J shed 5 bases, and the junction held 15 bases outside the gene matches. Germline-derived CDR1 and CDR2 are SEHNR and FQNEAQ (reference sequence). The CDR3 length is 17 residues. In DNA, the CDR3 is TGTGCCAGCAGCCCCCCGCTTTTGGGAGGGAGTGAAAACATTCAGTACTTC. As protein: CASSPPLLGGSENIQYF. The full variable domain, with the rest looked up from reference TRBV7-9 and TRBJ2-4, is DTGVSQNPRHKITKRGQNVTFRCDPISEHNRLYWYRQTLGQGPEFLTYFQNEAQLEKSRLLSDRFSAERPKGSFSTLEIQRTEQGDSAMYLCASSPPLLGGSENIQYFGAGTRLSVL.